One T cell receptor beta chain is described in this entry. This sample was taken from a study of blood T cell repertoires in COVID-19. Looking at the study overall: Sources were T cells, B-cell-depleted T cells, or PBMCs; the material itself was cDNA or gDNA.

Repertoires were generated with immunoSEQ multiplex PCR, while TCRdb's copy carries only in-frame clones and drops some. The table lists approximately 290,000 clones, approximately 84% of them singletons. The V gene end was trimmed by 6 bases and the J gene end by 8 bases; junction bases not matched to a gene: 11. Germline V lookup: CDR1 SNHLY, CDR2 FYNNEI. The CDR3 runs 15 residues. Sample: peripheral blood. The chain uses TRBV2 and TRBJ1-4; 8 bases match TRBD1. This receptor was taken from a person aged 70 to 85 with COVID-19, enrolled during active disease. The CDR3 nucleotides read TGTGCCAGCAGAGCCGGGACAGGCCGATCCGAAAAACTGTTTTTT. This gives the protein CASRAGTGRSEKLFF.